The rows below give T cell receptor beta chains drawn from one sample of a study of T cell changes during pregnancy in multiple sclerosis. Using immunoSEQ multiplex PCR, the repertoire was profiled, and TCRdb retains in-frame clones only, with some absent. The sample holds around 66,000 clones; 91% are singletons and the top ten take 2% to 2.5%. Material: peripheral blood, obtained in the third trimester of pregnancy. These receptors all come from a female donor in good health, enrolled as a control in a pregnancy study. The CDR3 runs from the conserved cysteine through the conserved F or W. The order of the fields is J gene, D gene, V gene, clone size, CDR3 DNA, CDR3 protein. D genes are given only for firm matches. Clone size is shown for a subset of rows, as once, few, many or a class of expanded clone.

TRBJ1-2 . TRBV7-9 . TGTGCCAGCAGCCCGTCCGGTCCCCCGGGGGATGGCTACACCTTC CASSPSGPPGDGYTF
TRBJ2-7 . TRBV13 . TGTGCCAGCCGGCAGGGGTACTCCTACGAGCAGTACTTC CASRQGYSYEQYF
TRBJ1-2 . TRBV6-5 . TGTGCCAGCAGTTACTCAGCCGGGAACTATGGCTACACCTTC CASSYSAGNYGYTF
TRBJ2-1 . TRBV9 . TGTGCCAGCAGCAGTTTCATCGGCTCCTACAATGAGCAGTTCTTC CASSSFIGSYNEQFF
TRBJ2-1 TRBD2 TRBV9 . TGTGCCAGCAGCGTAGCCCCTAGCGGGGACTACAATGAGCAGTTCTTC CASSVAPSGDYNEQFF
TRBJ2-1 . TRBV23-1 . TGCGCCAGCAGTCAATGGGGTCTAGCAGAAGAGCAGTTCTTC CASSQWGLAEEQFF
TRBJ2-3 TRBD1 TRBV27 . TGTGCCAGCAGTCCCTGGGACAGGGCGAGGGATACGCAGTATTTT CASSPWDRARDTQYF
TRBJ1-2 TRBD1 TRBV19 once TGTGCCAGTAGTATCCCGGGACAGGGAGCTTATGGCTACACCTTC CASSIPGQGAYGYTF
TRBJ2-2 . TRBV19 . TGTGCCAGTAGCGGGGTTTACACCGGGGAGCTGTTTTTT CASSGVYTGELFF
TRBJ1-2 . TRBV5-5 . TGTGCCAGCAGCCTGGACCTCGGCTATGGCTACACCTTC CASSLDLGYGYTF
TRBJ1-1 TRBD1 TRBV15 . TGTGCCACCAGCAAACCAGGGGGCGATCTACTGAACACTGAAGCTTTCTTT CATSKPGGDLLNTEAFF
TRBJ2-3 . TRBV5-1 . TGCGCCAGCAGCTTCGGCGGGGCCACAGATACGCAGTATTTT CASSFGGATDTQYF
TRBJ1-5 TRBD1 TRBV5-3 . TGTGCCAGAAGCTTATGGGGGACAGGGGGTGGCAATCAGCCCCAGCATTTT CARSLWGTGGGNQPQHF
TRBJ2-7 TRBD2 TRBV27 . TGTGCCAGCAGTCTCCGGACTAGCGGGATTGACGAGCAGTACTTC CASSLRTSGIDEQYF
TRBJ2-5 TRBD2 TRBV5-1 . TGCGCCAGCAGGGGGACTAGTCAAGAGACCCAGTACTTC CASRGTSQETQYF
TRBJ1-1 TRBD1 TRBV6-5 . TGTGCCAGCTGGGGACAGTTTTACACTGAAGCTTTCTTT CASWGQFYTEAFF
TRBJ2-1 TRBD2 TRBV7-7 . TGTGCTAGCAGCCCCAACTTCTTAGCGGGAGGGAATGAGCAGTTCTTC CASSPNFLAGGNEQFF
TRBJ2-1 . TRBV7-6 once TGTGCCAGCAGCTTAGGAGGCGGGACGGGGAATGAGCAGTTCTTC CASSLGGGTGNEQFF
TRBJ2-5 TRBD1 TRBV5-1 . TGCGCCAGCAGCCTCGATGGGACAGGGCAAGAGACCCAGTACTTC CASSLDGTGQETQYF